Listed here are 17 T cell receptor beta chains from one sample, sequenced in a study of T-cell reconstitution after alpha-beta-depleted transplantation in children. The library targeted TCRbeta and was prepared with unique molecular identifiers. TCRdb fed the PCR reads into MiXCR, producing one record per CDR3 protein. The table has 800,000 to 1,000,000 distinct CDR3 sequences, 25% to 30% seen once. The sample in question was PBMCs, mostly from graft donor cells, obtained 360 days after TCRalphabeta/CD19-depleted stem cell transplant. These receptor sequences come from a boy in the first two years of life who had a stem cell transplant for SCID, so the T cells may come from the graft donor.

This chain uses TRBV6-1 with TRBJ2-5, with D perhaps TRBD1 (6 bases). Germline V gives CDR1 MNHNS, CDR2 SASEGT. Trimming pared 8 bases from V and 6 bases from J, leaving 19 bases between. The CDR3 covers 14 residues. CDR3 region: CASGEQGRYQTQYF. CDR3 bases: TGTGCCAGCGGCGAACAGGGTCGTTACCAGACCCAGTACTTC.

This clonotype was observed a few times. The chain joins TRBV18 to TRBJ2-6; D may correspond to TRBD1 or TRBD2 (5 bases each). CDR1 KGHSH and CDR2 LQKENI come from the germline V gene. The V gene lost 4 bases and the J gene lost 2 bases, with 12 bases spanning the gap. The CDR3 totals 16 residues. In DNA, the CDR3 is TGTGCCAGCTCACTGCAGGGAGTGACTGGGGCCAACGTCCTGACTTTC. It encodes CASSLQGVTGANVLTF.

The gene calls are TRBV7-6 and TRBJ2-5; 7 bases are a match to TRBD1. J lost 3 bases, V lost 5 bases, and 9 bases had no gene match. CDR3 length: 15 residues. The germline CDR1 and CDR2 sequences are SGHVS and FNYEAQ. The CDR3 DNA is TGTGCCAGCAGCACCCCGGGACAGCCAGAAGAGACCCAGTACTTC. Its protein is CASSTPGQPEETQYF. Based on the CDR3 plus reference TRBV7-6 and TRBJ2-5, the full variable domain is GAGVSQSPRYKVTKRGQDVALRCDPISGHVSLYWYRQALGQGPEFLTYFNYEAQQDKSGLPNDRFSAERPEGSISTLTIQRTEQRDSAMYRCASSTPGQPEETQYFGPGTRLLVL.

The V and J genes are TRBV3-1 and TRBJ2-3, with 11 positions matching TRBD2. The CDR3 runs 17 residues. Trimming at V came to 5 bases and at J to 3 bases, leaving 10 bases not matched to a gene. Germline V CDR1 and CDR2: LGHDT, YNNKEL (reference sequence). CDR3 residues: CASSNHSGGAMTDTQYF. In nucleotides, the CDR3 is TGTGCCAGCAGCAACCATAGCGGGGGGGCTATGACAGATACGCAGTATTTT.

The V and J genes are TRBV7-2 and TRBJ2-1; D is perhaps TRBD1 or TRBD2 (5 bases each). Trimming pared 3 bases from V and 0 bases from J, leaving 9 bases between. CDR1 is SGHTA, CDR2 FQGNSA, per germline. This CDR3 contains 15 residues. The CDR3 region has the DNA TGTGCCAGCAGCTTGAAGGGGAGCTCCTACAATGAGCAGTTCTTC. This codes for CASSLKGSSYNEQFF.

This clonotype showed up just a few times. The rearrangement links TRBV15 to TRBJ2-7; D gene uncertain. Germline V gives CDR1 LNHNV, CDR2 YYDKDF (reference sequence). There are 15 residues in the CDR3. Trimming removed 1 base at V and 0 bases at J, with 10 bases between. The CDR3 DNA reads TGTGCCACCAGCAGAGTTGGACGAAGCTCCTACGAGCAGTACTTC. Translation: CATSRVGRSSYEQYF.

The rearrangement uses TRBV20-1 and TRBJ2-3; TRBD2 is a possible D gene (6 bases). V dropped 8 bases and J dropped 2 bases, with 17 bases sitting between them. The CDR3 extends over 14 amino acids. In germline, CDR1 is DFQATT, CDR2 SNEGSKA (reference sequence). The CDR3 loop is CSTPGGRLTDTQYF. CDR3 sequence (DNA): TGCAGTACCCCTGGGGGGAGACTCACAGATACGCAGTATTTT.

This clonotype was seen at least ten times. CDR3 amino acids: CASSPGALYQPQHF. The CDR3 nucleotides are TGCGCCAGCAGCCCCGGGGCTCTCTATCAGCCCCAGCATTTT. V is TRBV4-1 and J is TRBJ1-5, with D maybe TRBD1 (5 bases). This CDR3 region has 14 residues. Trimming pared 4 bases from V and 5 bases from J, leaving 12 bases between. Germline CDR1 reads MGHRA; CDR2 reads YSYEKL.

The rearrangement joins TRBV7-9 to TRBJ2-5; D uncertain. CDR1 is SEHNR, CDR2 FQNEAQ, per germline (reference sequence). Trimming removed 10 bases from V and 5 bases from J, with 5 bases in between. The CDR3 length is 9 residues. The CDR3 DNA reads as TGTGCCAAAAGGGAGACCCAGTACTTC. Its translation: CAKRETQYF.

This clonotype was seen only a few times. V gene TRBV12-3 or TRBV12-4 combines with J gene TRBJ2-1, with D perhaps assigned TRBD1 or TRBD2 (5 bases each). The V end was cut by 10 bases, the J end by 0 bases, with 16 bases between. The CDR3 covers 15 residues. DNA for the CDR3: TGTGCCACTCAACCGGGACGGAGCTCCTACAATGAGCAGTTCTTC. The encoded protein is CATQPGRSSYNEQFF.

This clonotype was observed a few times. The chain is built from TRBV11-2 and TRBJ2-7, with TRBD1 identical over 7 bases. Per germline, CDR1 SGHAT and CDR2 FQNNGV. V shed 1 base, J shed 5 bases, and the junction held 8 bases outside the gene matches. This CDR3 is built from 15 residues. The CDR3 DNA follows: TGTGCCAGCAGCTTAGCAAGGGGGCTCTCGAACGAGCAGTACTTC. This translates into CASSLARGLSNEQYF.

This clonotype was seen once. The chain couples TRBV4-2 to TRBJ2-7; the D call may be TRBD1 or TRBD2 (6 bases each). The germline V and J ends were trimmed by 4 bases and 7 bases, with 20 bases remaining between them. CDR3 size: 15 residues. Looked up from germline, CDR1 is LGHNA and CDR2 is YNFKEQ. The CDR3 nucleotides are TGTGCCAGCAGCCCGCGTTGGGGGGCGGGGACGGAGCAGTACTTC. Translation gives CASSPRWGAGTEQYF.

V is TRBV5-6 and J is TRBJ2-7; possible D gene TRBD2, 6 bases. Germline V gene sequence: CDR1 SGHDT, CDR2 YYEEEE. The CDR3 spans 16 residues. Trimming took off 0 bases at V and 2 bases at J, with 15 bases between the two ends. In DNA form, the CDR3 reads TGTGCCAGCAGCTTGGGAGGTAGCGGAGCCCCCTACGAGCAGTACTTC. Translation: CASSLGGSGAPYEQYF.

In its sample, this clonotype was seen a few times. The V and J genes are TRBV9 and TRBJ2-1; TRBD2 agrees at 10 bases. The CDR3 length is 15 residues. V was clipped by 3 bases and J by 4 bases; unmatched bases: 4. The V gene's germline CDR1 is SGDLS and CDR2 YYNGEE. CDR3: CASSASGGGYNEQFF. CDR3 nucleotide sequence: TGTGCCAGCAGCGCGAGCGGGGGGGGGTACAATGAGCAGTTCTTC.

For this clonotype: A much larger clone lies one base from this, so it may be a read error. This chain links TRBV12-3 or TRBV12-4 with TRBJ2-7; 10 nucleotides align to TRBD1. The ends lost 6 bases at V and 2 bases at J; junction bases unmatched: 4. CDR3 length equals 14 residues. The CDR3 protein is CASRSGTGAYEQYF. For the CDR3, the DNA is TGTGCCAGCAGATCCGGGACAGGGGCCTACGAGCAGTACTTC.

This clonotype was seen more than once but under ten times. The V call is TRBV20-1, the J call TRBJ2-5; 11 nucleotides match TRBD2. Germline assignment: CDR1 DFQATT and CDR2 SNEGSKA (reference sequence). The CDR3 has 17 amino acids. The ends lost 0 bases at V and 5 bases at J; junction bases unmatched: 11. The CDR3, as DNA: TGCAGTGCTAGAGATTACCGGACTAGCGGGTCGAGGGAGACCCAGTACTTC. Its protein product is CSARDYRTSGSRETQYF.

J is TRBJ2-5 and V is TRBV10-1, with a tentative D call TRBD1 (5 bases). The CDR3 spans 14 residues. Trimming took off 3 bases at V and 5 bases at J, with 13 bases between the two ends. The germline gives CDR1 WNHNN, CDR2 SYGVQD (reference sequence). The DNA for the CDR3 is TGCGCCAGCAGTGATTCCAGGGCCAGGGAGACCCAGTACTTC. Translated: CASSDSRARETQYF.